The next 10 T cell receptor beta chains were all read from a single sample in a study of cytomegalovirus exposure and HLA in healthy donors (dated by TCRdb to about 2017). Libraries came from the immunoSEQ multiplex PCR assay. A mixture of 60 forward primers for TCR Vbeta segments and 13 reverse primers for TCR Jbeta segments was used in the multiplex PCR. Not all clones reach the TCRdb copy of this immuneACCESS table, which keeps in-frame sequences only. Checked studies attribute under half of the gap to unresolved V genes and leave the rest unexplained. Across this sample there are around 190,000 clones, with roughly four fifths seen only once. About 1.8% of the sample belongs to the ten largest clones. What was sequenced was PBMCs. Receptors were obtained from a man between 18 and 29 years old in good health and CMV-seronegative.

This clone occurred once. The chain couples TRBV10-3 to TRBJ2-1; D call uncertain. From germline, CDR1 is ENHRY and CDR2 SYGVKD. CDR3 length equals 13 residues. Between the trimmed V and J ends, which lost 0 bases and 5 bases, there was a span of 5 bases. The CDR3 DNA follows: TGTGCCATCAGTGAGTCGAACAACAATGAGCAGTTCTTC. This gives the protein CAISESNNNEQFF.

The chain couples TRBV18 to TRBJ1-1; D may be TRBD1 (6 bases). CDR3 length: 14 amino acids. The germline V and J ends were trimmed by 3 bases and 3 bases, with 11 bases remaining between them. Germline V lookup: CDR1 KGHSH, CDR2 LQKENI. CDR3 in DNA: TGTGCCAGCTCACCCCAGGGGTTGGACACTGAAGCTTTCTTT. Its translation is CASSPQGLDTEAFF.

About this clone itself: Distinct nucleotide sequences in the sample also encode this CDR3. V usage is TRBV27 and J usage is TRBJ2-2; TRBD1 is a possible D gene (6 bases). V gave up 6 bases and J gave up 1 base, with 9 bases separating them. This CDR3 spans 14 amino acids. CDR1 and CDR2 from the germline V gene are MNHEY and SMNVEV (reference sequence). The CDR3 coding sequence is TGTGCCAGCAGACAGGGACGGAACACCGGGGAGCTGTTTTTT. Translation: CASRQGRNTGELFF.

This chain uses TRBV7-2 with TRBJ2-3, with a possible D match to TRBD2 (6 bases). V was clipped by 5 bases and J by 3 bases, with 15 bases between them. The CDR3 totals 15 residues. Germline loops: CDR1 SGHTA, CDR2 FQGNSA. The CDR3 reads CASSPIWRGTDTQYF. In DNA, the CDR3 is TGTGCCAGCAGCCCCATATGGCGGGGAACAGATACGCAGTATTTT.

The CDR3 protein is CAISEPPPQPQHF. DNA of the CDR3: TGTGCCATCAGTGAGCCCCCCCCACAGCCCCAGCATTTT. The V gene is TRBV10-3, the J gene TRBJ1-5; no reliable D call. Trimming left V 2 bases short and J 7 bases short, with 9 bases between. This CDR3 has 13 residues. CDR1 is ENHRY and CDR2 is SYGVKD in the germline V gene.

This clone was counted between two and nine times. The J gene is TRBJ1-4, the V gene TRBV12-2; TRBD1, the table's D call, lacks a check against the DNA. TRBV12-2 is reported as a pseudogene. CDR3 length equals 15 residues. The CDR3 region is CASRLAGQTNEKLFF. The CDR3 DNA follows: TGTGCAAGTCGCTTAGCGGGACAAACAAATGAAAAACTGTTTTTT.

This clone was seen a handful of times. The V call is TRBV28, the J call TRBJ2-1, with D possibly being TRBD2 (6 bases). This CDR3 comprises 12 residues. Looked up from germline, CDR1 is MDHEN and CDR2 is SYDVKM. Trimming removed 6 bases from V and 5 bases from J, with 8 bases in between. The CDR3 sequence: CASSRRDNEQFF. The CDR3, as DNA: TGTGCCAGCAGCCGGAGGGACAATGAGCAGTTCTTC. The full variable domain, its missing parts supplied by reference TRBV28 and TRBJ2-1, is DVKVTQSSRYLVKRTGEKVFLECVQDMDHENMFWYRQDPGLGLRLIYFSYDVKMKEKGDIPEGYSVSREKKERFSLILESASTNQTSMYLCASSRRDNEQFFGPGTRLTVL.

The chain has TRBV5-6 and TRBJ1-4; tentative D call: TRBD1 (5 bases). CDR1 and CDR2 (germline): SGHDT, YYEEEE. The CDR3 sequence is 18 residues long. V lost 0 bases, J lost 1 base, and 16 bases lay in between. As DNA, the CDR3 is TGTGCCAGCAGCTTGGGCGGGGGATGGAAGCTAACTAATGAAAAACTGTTTTTT. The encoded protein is CASSLGGGWKLTNEKLFF.

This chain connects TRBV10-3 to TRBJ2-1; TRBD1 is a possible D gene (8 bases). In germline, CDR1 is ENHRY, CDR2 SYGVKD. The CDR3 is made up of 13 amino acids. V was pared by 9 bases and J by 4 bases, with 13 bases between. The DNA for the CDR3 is TGTGCCATAACAGGGGGGGCGTACAATGAGCAGTTCTTC. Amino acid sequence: CAITGGAYNEQFF.

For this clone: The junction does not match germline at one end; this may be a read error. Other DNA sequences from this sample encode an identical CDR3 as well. The CDR3 region has the DNA TGCGCCAGCAGTCCCCGGACTAGCGGGGACTACAATGAGCAGTTCTTC. Amino acid sequence: CASSPRTSGDYNEQFF. The chain carries TRBV27 and TRBJ2-1; 12 positions agree with TRBD2. The CDR3 runs 16 residues. Germline loops: CDR1 MNHEY, CDR2 SMNVEV (reference sequence).